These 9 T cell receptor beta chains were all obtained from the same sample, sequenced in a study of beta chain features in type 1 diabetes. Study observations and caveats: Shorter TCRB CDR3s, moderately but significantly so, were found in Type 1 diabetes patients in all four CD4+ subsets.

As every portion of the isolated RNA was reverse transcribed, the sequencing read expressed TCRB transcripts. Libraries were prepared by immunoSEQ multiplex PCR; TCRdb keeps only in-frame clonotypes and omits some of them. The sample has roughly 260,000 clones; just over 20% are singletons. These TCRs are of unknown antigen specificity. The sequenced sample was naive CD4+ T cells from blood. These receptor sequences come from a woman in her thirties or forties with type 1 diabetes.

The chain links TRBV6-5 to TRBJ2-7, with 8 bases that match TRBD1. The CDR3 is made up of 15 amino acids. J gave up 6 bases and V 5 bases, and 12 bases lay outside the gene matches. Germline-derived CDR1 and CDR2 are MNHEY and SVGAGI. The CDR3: CASSRLTGVSPEQYF. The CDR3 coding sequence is TGTGCCAGCAGTCGGTTGACAGGGGTTAGTCCCGAGCAGTACTTC.

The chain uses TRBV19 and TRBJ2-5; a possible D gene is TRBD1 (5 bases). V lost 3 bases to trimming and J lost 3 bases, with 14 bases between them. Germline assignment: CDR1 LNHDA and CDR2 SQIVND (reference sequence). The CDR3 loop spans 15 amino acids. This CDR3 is CASSMPRQGKETQYF. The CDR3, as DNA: TGTGCCAGTAGTATGCCCCGGCAGGGCAAAGAGACCCAGTACTTC.

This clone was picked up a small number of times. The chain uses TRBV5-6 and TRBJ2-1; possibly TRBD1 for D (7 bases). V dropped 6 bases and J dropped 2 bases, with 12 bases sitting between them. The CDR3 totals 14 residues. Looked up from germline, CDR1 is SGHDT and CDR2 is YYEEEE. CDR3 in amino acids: CASTQGGAYNEQFF. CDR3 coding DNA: TGTGCCAGCACTCAGGGGGGCGCCTACAATGAGCAGTTCTTC.

This CDR3 reads CASSLGRGRGDEQFF. CDR3 coding DNA: TGCGCCAGCAGCCTCGGGAGGGGGCGAGGCGATGAGCAGTTCTTC. This chain connects TRBV4-3 to TRBJ2-1; tentative D call: TRBD2 (8 bases). Germline V gene sequence: CDR1 LGHNA, CDR2 YSLEER. The length of the CDR3 is 15 residues. Trimming took 4 bases from V and 8 from J, leaving 18 bases between them.

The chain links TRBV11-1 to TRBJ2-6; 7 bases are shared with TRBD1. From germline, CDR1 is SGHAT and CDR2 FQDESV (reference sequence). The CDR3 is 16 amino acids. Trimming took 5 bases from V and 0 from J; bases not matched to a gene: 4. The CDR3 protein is CASSGQATSGANVLTF. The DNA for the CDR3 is TGTGCCAGCAGCGGACAGGCCACCTCTGGGGCCAACGTCCTGACTTTC.

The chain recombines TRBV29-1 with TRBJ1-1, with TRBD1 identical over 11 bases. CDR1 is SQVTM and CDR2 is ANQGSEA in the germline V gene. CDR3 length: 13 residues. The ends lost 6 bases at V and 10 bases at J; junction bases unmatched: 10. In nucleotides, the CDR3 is TGCAGCGTCCATGGACAGGGGGCGCTTGCAGCTTTCTTT. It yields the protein CSVHGQGALAAFF.

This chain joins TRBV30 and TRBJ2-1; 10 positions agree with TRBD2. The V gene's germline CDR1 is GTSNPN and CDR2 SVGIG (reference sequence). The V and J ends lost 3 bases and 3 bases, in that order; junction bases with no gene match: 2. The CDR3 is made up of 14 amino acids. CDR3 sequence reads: CAWSTSGIYNEQFF. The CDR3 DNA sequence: TGTGCCTGGAGCACTAGCGGGATCTACAATGAGCAGTTCTTC.

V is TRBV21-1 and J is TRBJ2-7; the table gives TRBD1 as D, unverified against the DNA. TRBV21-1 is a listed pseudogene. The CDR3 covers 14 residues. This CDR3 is CASSMGQARLEQYF. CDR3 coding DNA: TGTGCCAGCAGCATGGGACAGGCCCGTTTGGAGCAGTACTTC.

The CDR3 sequence is CSVTENTGELFF. The CDR3 DNA is TGCAGCGTCACAGAGAACACCGGGGAGCTGTTTTTT. The chain employs TRBV29-1 and TRBJ2-2; D is undetermined. The CDR3 is 12 residues long. Germline CDR1 and CDR2: SQVTM and ANQGSEA. Trimming cost V 6 bases and J 1 base, with 6 bases left between them.